The 3 T cell receptor beta chains presented below share a single source sample, sequenced in a study of T cells in Graves' hyperthyroidism and ophthalmopathy. The CDR3 regions of TCR beta were amplified from RNA transcripts. The HTBI set primed first-round TCR CDR3 RT-PCR. TCRdb passed the multiplex PCR reads through MiXCR, listing each CDR3 protein once. The table records roughly 500,000 distinct CDR3 sequences, approximately 49% of them present only once. Sequencing was performed on peripheral blood or thyroid tissue (not recorded which). These receptor sequences come from an adult woman with Graves' disease, either hyperthyroidism or ophthalmopathy (not recorded which).

The table lists this clonotype with a few counts. CDR3 DNA sequence: TGCAGTGCTGATAGCGGGACAGGGCGTGGTGGCTACACCTTC. This gives the protein CSADSGTGRGGYTF. V gene TRBV20-1 combines with J gene TRBJ1-2; 9 positions agree with TRBD1. Germline assignment: CDR1 DFQATT and CDR2 SNEGSKA (reference sequence). With 5 bases clipped from V and 7 bases from J, the junction kept 11 bases outside the gene matches. CDR3 length equals 14 residues.

This clonotype showed up many times. CDR3 sequence (DNA): TGTGCCAGCAGCCCCGGACAGGGGGACTCACCCCTCCACTTT. Translated, it gives CASSPGQGDSPLHF. The chain has TRBV28 and TRBJ1-6; TRBD1 matches 10 bases. The germline gives CDR1 MDHEN, CDR2 SYDVKM. With V trimmed by 6 bases and J by 10 bases, 6 bases remained unmatched. CDR3 length equals 14 residues. Full variable domain (outside the CDR3, taken from reference TRBV28 and TRBJ1-6): DVKVTQSSRYLVKRTGEKVFLECVQDMDHENMFWYRQDPGLGLRLIYFSYDVKMKEKGDIPEGYSVSREKKERFSLILESASTNQTSMYLCASSPGQGDSPLHFGNGTRLTVT.

The sample holds many counts of this clonotype. The rearrangement joins TRBV2 to TRBJ1-4; 7 nucleotides align to TRBD1. Germline V gives CDR1 SNHLY, CDR2 FYNNEI. CDR3 length: 15 amino acids. J was trimmed by 8 bases and V by 5 bases; bases with no gene match: 11. CDR3 region: CASSQQGTPQEKLFF. In DNA form, the CDR3 reads TGTGCCAGCAGTCAACAGGGGACCCCTCAGGAAAAACTGTTTTTT. The full variable domain, in which reference TRBV2 and TRBJ1-4 provide the parts outside the CDR3, is EPEVTQTPSHQVTQMGQEVILRCVPISNHLYFYWYRQILGQKVEFLVSFYNNEISEKSEIFDDQFSVERPDGSNFTLKIRSTKLEDSAMYFCASSQQGTPQEKLFFGSGTQLSVL.